This record covers a single TCR beta chain. The sample is drawn from a study of blood T cell repertoires in COVID-19. Data came from immunoSEQ multiplex PCR; TCRdb stores just in-frame clones and leaves some out. The sample records more than 65,000 clones, 87% being singletons. The receptor was isolated from a man aged 45 to 65 with active COVID-19. The sequenced sample consisted of peripheral blood.

The CDR3, as DNA: TGTGCCAGCAGGCGACCCCCTAGTCAGGGCCAGTACTTC. Protein sequence: CASRRPPSQGQYF. The rearrangement uses TRBV6-5 and TRBJ2-5; possibly TRBD1 for D (5 bases). This CDR3 comprises 13 residues. From germline, CDR1 is MNHEY and CDR2 SVGAGI. Trimming took 6 bases from V and 10 from J, leaving 18 bases between them.